The entry below gives a single T cell receptor beta chain sequence along with its context. The protocol was immunoSEQ multiplex PCR, while the TCRdb copy is restricted to in-frame clones and leaves out a portion. The table shows approximately 150,000 clones, with roughly nine tenths occurring only once. CDR1 and CDR2 (germline): MRHNA, SNTAGT. The CDR3 extends over 13 amino acids. V was clipped by 5 bases and J by 1 base, with 8 bases between them. This entry comes from a study of control samples from healthy donors and cancer patients. Material: PBMCs. This clonotype originated in a man aged 45-65 years with head and neck cancer. V is TRBV6-4 and J is TRBJ1-1; the D gene is possibly TRBD1 (6 bases). The CDR3 DNA is TGTGCCAGCAGTCGGGGGCAGAACACTGAAGCTTTCTTT. It translates to CASSRGQNTEAFF.